The table lists the clone carrying this TCR beta chain with many counts. This entry belongs to a study of human T cells and chemical hapten exposure. TCRdb fed the 5' RACE reads into MiXCR, producing one record per CDR3 protein. The sample lists about 140,000 distinct CDR3 sequences; 4.1% were seen once. Before extraction, the whole blood was not fractionated, and total RNA was taken from it. V dropped 3 bases and J dropped 2; count of bases not matched to a gene: 10. Germline assignment: CDR1 SGHVS and CDR2 FQNEAQ. The CDR3 consists of 18 residues. This sequence joins TRBV7-8 and TRBJ2-6; 7 positions match TRBD1. The source of this sequence is a female donor in good health. The CDR3 protein is CASSFQPGQWAGANVLTF. In DNA form, the CDR3 reads TGTGCCAGCAGCTTCCAACCGGGACAGTGGGCTGGGGCCAACGTCCTGACTTTC. The whole variable domain, remainder taken from reference TRBV7-8 and TRBJ2-6, is GAGVSQSPRYKVAKRGQDVALRCDPISGHVSLFWYQQALGQGPEFLTYFQNEAQLDKSGLPSDRFFAERPEGSVSTLKIQRTQQEDSAVYLCASSFQPGQWAGANVLTFGAGSRLTVL.